This TCR beta chain was sequenced during a study of cytomegalovirus exposure and HLA in healthy donors. Comments on this clone: Antigen unknown.

From germline, CDR1 is SGHRS and CDR2 YFSETQ. The CDR3 sequence is 17 residues long. V was pared by 4 bases and J by 0 bases, with 19 bases between. The study's findings and limits: The classifier was said to identify cytomegalovirus status with high specificity and sensitivity.

Primers: 60 Vbeta forward and 13 Jbeta reverse. Original processing methods: There were about 86 million unique TCR beta chains by a later count, and approximately 11 million of them were shared. TCRdb keeps only in-frame clones here, not all; method: immunoSEQ multiplex PCR. That table supplies the V and J calls and clone size; D and trimming were determined from the DNA. The table records fewer than 150,000 clones, 60% to 85% of them present only once. This sequence was found in a man aged 25-40 years in good health and CMV-seronegative. V usage is TRBV5-1 and J usage is TRBJ1-1, with D hard to call. Sequencing was done on a sample of PBMCs. CDR3 nucleotide sequence: TGCGCCAGCAGCCCGGGCTTAGCGGCAGCGATGAACACTGAAGCTTTCTTT. Its translation: CASSPGLAAAMNTEAFF.